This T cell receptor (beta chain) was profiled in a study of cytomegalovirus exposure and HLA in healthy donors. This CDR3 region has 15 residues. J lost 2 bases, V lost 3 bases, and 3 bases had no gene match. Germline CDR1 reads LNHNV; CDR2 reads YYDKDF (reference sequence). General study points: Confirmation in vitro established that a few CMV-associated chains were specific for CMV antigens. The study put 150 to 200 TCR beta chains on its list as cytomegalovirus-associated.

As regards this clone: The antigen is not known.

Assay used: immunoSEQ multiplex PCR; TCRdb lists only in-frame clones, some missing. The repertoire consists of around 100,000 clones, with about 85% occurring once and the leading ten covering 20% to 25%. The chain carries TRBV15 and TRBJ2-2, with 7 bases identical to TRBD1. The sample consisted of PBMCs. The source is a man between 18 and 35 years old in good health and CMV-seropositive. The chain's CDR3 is CATSRSGGNTGELFF. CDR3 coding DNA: TGTGCCACCAGCAGGTCAGGGGGAAACACCGGGGAGCTGTTTTTT.